Listed below are T cell receptor beta chains from one sample, sequenced in a study of blood T cell repertoires in COVID-19. Sequencing was performed with immunoSEQ multiplex PCR; in TCRdb, only in-frame clones are kept and a portion is missing. The repertoire consists of fewer than 300,000 clones, with around 79% occurring once and the leading ten covering 3.3%. Material for sequencing was peripheral blood. The receptor set was obtained from a woman of 80 years or more with acute or convalescent COVID-19. CDR3s include the opening cysteine and the closing phenylalanine or tryptophan. The order of the fields is CDR3 protein, CDR3 DNA, clone size, J gene, D gene, V gene. A D gene is named only where the DNA matches it firmly. Expanded clones get a size class; other rows say once, few or many, or leave the size out.

CDR3: CASSPGTAKYEQYF
DNA: TGTGCCAGCTCACCCGGGACAGCGAAATACGAGCAGTACTTC
size: .
J: TRBJ2-7
D: TRBD1
V: TRBV18

CDR3: CASSQEGRGIYYGYTF
DNA: TGTGCCAGCAGCCAAGAGGGCAGAGGGATCTACTATGGCTACACCTTC
size: few
J: TRBJ1-2
D: .
V: TRBV3-1/TRBV3-2

CDR3: CASSGTGQRVYGYTF
DNA: TGTGCCAGCAGTGGGACAGGGCAACGAGTCTATGGCTACACCTTC
size: few
J: TRBJ1-2
D: TRBD1
V: TRBV2

CDR3: CASSLGGVKTEAFF
DNA: TGTGCCAGCAGTTTAGGGGGGGTAAAGACTGAAGCTTTCTTT
size: .
J: TRBJ1-1
D: .
V: TRBV5-6

CDR3: CASSELQGGMNTEAFF
DNA: TGTGCCAGCAGTGAACTACAGGGAGGGATGAACACTGAAGCTTTCTTT
size: .
J: TRBJ1-1
D: .
V: TRBV25-1

CDR3: CAIRQGGMGGYGYTF
DNA: TGTGCCATCCGACAGGGGGGCATGGGCGGCTATGGCTACACCTTC
size: .
J: TRBJ1-2
D: TRBD1
V: TRBV28

CDR3: CASSLGSIYGYTF
DNA: TGTGCCAGCAGTTTAGGTTCCATCTATGGCTACACCTTC
size: .
J: TRBJ1-2
D: .
V: TRBV12-3/TRBV12-4

CDR3: CATSGGRLGGANVLTF
DNA: TGTGCCACCAGCGGTGGGCGCCTTGGAGGGGCCAACGTCCTGACTTTC
size: .
J: TRBJ2-6
D: .
V: TRBV15

CDR3: CASSPQGALTGELFF
DNA: TGTGCCAGCTCACCCCAGGGGGCTCTCACCGGGGAGCTGTTTTTT
size: .
J: TRBJ2-2
D: TRBD1
V: TRBV18

CDR3: CASDRDNYGYTF
DNA: TGTGCCAGCGACAGGGATAACTATGGCTACACCTTC
size: .
J: TRBJ1-2
D: TRBD1
V: TRBV2

CDR3: CASSLRGDGVGFDTQYF
DNA: TGTGCCAGCAGCTTGCGGGGGGACGGGGTTGGGTTCGATACGCAGTATTTT
size: .
J: TRBJ2-3
D: TRBD2
V: TRBV5-5

CDR3: CASSFGWHSGNTIYF
DNA: TGTGCCAGCAGTTTCGGGTGGCACTCTGGAAACACCATATATTTT
size: .
J: TRBJ1-3
D: .
V: TRBV28